This TCR beta chain was profiled in a study of T cells in narcolepsy. Study-level background: Donors had narcolepsy type 1 or type 2, or were healthy controls. Whole-study results and caveats: Blood of same and different patients, but not healthy controls, reportedly held recurring autoreactive clonotypes. Same-patient CSF and blood CD4+ T cell clonotypes included HCRT-specific and TRIB2-specific autoreactive ones. Some memory CD4+ repertoires had no autoreactive clone sequences.

Using immunoSEQ multiplex PCR, the repertoire was profiled, and TCRdb retains in-frame clones only, with some absent. This table has tens of thousands of clones, about nine tenths appearing once. A word on this clone: The antigen is unknown.

The clonotype originates from a human donor with narcolepsy. The specimen sequenced was CD45RA- memory CD4+ T cells from PBMCs.

The DNA of the CDR3 is TGTGCCAGCAGCTCGGGGGAGACCCAGTACTTC. Protein product: CASSSGETQYF. The V and J genes are TRBV7-8 and TRBJ2-5; D is possibly TRBD2 (5 bases). CDR1 and CDR2 from the germline V gene are SGHVS and FQNEAQ. The CDR3 has 11 residues. Trimming shortened V by 4 bases and J by 5 bases, and 5 bases separated the two germline ends. The variable domain in full, completed from reference TRBV7-8 and TRBJ2-5, reads GAGVSQSPRYKVAKRGQDVALRCDPISGHVSLFWYQQALGQGPEFLTYFQNEAQLDKSGLPSDRFFAERPEGSVSTLKIQRTQQEDSAVYLCASSSGETQYFGPGTRLLVL.